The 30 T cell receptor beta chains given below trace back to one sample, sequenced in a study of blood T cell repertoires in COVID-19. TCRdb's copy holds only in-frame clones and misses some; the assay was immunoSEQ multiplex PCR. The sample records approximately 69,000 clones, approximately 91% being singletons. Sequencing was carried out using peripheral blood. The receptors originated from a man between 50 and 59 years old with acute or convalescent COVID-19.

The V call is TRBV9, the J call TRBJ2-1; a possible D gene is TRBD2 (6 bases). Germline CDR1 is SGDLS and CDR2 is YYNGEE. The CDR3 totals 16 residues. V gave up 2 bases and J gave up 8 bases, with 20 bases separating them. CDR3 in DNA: TGTGCCAGCAGCGTTAGTCTCCCCGGGGGAGTTGATGAGCAGTTCTTC. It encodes CASSVSLPGGVDEQFF.

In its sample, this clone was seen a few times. The CDR3 DNA is TGTGCCAGCAGTACTGGGAACACTGAAGCTTTCTTT. Translated: CASSTGNTEAFF. The chain carries TRBV5-4 and TRBJ1-1, with no clear D. CDR3 length equals 12 residues. The V end lost 5 bases, the J end lost 1 base, and 6 bases lay between the germline ends. Germline V CDR1 and CDR2: SGHNT, YYREEE (reference sequence).

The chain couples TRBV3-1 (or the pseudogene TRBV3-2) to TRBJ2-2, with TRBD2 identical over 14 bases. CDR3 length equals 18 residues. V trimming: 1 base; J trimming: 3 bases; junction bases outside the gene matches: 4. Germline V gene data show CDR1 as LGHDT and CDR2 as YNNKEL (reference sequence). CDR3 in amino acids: CASSQVTSGGAHTGELFF. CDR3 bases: TGTGCCAGCAGCCAAGTGACTAGCGGGGGGGCCCACACCGGGGAGCTGTTTTTT.

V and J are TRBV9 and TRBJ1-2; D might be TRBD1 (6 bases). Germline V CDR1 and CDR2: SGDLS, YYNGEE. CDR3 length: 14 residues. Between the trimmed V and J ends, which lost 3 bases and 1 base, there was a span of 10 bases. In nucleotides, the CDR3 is TGTGCCAGCAGCGAAAGGGACAATAACTATGGCTACACCTTC. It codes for CASSERDNNYGYTF.

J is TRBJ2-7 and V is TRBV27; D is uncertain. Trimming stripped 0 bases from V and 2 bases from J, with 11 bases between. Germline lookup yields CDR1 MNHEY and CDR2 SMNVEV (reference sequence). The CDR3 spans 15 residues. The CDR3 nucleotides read TGTGCCAGCAGTTTATCGATCACTCCCGCCTACGAGCAGTACTTC. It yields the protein CASSLSITPAYEQYF.

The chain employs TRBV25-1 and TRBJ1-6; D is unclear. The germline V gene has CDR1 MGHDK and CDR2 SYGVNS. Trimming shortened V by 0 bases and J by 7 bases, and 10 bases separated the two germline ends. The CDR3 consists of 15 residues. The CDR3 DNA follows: TGTGCCAGCAGTGAATATAGGGAGGTCAATTCACCCCTCCACTTT. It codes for CASSEYREVNSPLHF.

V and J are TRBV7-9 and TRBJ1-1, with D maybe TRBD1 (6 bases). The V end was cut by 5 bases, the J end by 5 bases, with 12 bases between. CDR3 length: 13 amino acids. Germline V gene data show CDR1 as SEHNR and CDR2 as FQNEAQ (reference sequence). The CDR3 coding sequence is TGTGCCAGCAGCGCGGGGGCGAGGACTGAAGCTTTCTTT. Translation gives CASSAGARTEAFF.

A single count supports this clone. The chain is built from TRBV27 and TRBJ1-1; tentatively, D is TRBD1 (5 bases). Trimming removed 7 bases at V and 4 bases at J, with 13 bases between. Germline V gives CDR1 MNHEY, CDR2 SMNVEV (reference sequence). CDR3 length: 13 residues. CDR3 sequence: CASTPLRGTEAFF. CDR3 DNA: TGTGCCAGCACCCCCTTAAGGGGCACTGAAGCTTTCTTT.

Written as DNA, the CDR3 is TGTGCCAGTAGTCCCGACACGGTAAATGGCTACACCTTC. It is translated as CASSPDTVNGYTF. This chain links TRBV19 with TRBJ1-2; D remains ambiguous. The CDR3 totals 13 residues. The ends were cut back, 5 bases at V and 6 bases at J, with 13 bases in the middle. Germline-derived CDR1 and CDR2 are LNHDA and SQIVND (reference sequence).

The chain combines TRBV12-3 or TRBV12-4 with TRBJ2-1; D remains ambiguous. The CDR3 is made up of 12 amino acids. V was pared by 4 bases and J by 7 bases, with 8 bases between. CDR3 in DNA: TGTGCCAGCAGTTACACCCCAAATGAGCAGTTCTTC. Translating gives CASSYTPNEQFF.

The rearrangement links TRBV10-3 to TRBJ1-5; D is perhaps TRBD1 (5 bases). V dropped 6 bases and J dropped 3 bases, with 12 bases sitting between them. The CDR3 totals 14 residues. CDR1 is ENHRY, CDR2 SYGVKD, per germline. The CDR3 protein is CAISRTGDNQPQHF. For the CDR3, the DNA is TGTGCCATCAGCCGGACGGGGGACAATCAGCCCCAGCATTTT.

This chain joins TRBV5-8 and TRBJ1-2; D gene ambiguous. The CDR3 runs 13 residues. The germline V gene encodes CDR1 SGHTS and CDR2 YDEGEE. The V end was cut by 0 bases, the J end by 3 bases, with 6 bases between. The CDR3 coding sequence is TGTGCCAGCAGCTTGGTTCAGGACTATGGCTACACCTTC. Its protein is CASSLVQDYGYTF.

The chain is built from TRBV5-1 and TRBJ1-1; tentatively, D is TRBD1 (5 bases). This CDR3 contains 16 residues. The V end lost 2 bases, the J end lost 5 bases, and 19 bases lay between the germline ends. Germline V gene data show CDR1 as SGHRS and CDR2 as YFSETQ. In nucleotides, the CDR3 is TGCGCCAGCAGCTTAGGGACGGTGGGAGGAGGGACTGAAGCTTTCTTT. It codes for CASSLGTVGGGTEAFF.

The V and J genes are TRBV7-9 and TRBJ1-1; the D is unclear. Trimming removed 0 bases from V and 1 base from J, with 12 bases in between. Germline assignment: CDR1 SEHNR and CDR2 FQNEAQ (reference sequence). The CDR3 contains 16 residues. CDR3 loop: CASSLAPFLENTEAFF. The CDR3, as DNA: TGTGCCAGCAGCTTAGCGCCTTTTTTAGAGAACACTGAAGCTTTCTTT.

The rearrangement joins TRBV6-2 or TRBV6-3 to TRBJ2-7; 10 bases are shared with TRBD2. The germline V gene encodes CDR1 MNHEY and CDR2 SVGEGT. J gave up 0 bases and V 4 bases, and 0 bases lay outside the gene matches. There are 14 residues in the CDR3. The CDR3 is CASSSSGGSYEQYF. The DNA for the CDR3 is TGTGCCAGCAGTTCTAGCGGGGGCTCCTACGAGCAGTACTTC.

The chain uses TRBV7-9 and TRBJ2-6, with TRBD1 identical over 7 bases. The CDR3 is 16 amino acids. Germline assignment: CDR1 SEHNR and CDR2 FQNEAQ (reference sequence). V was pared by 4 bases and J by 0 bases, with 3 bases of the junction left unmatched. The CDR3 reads CASSYWTGSGANVLTF. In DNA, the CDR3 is TGTGCCAGCAGCTACTGGACAGGCTCTGGGGCCAACGTCCTGACTTTC.

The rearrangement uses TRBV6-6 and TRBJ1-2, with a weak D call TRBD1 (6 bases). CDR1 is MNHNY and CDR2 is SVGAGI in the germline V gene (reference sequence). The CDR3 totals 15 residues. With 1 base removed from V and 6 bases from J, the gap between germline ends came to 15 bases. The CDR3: CASSYYAGASDGYTF. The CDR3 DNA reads TGTGCCAGCAGTTACTACGCAGGGGCTTCCGATGGCTACACCTTC.

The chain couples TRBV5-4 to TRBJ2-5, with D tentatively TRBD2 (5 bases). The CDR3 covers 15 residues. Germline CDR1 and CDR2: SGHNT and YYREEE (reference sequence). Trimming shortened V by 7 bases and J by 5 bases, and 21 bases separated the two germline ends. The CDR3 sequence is CASGIAGGRGETQYF. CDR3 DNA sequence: TGTGCCAGCGGGATCGCTGGTGGCCGAGGGGAGACCCAGTACTTC.

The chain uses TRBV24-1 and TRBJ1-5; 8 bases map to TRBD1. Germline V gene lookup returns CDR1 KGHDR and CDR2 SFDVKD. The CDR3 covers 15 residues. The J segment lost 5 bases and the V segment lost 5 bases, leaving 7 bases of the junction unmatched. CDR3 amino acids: CATSGTGQGDQPQHF. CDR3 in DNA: TGTGCCACCAGTGGGACCGGACAGGGAGATCAGCCCCAGCATTTT.

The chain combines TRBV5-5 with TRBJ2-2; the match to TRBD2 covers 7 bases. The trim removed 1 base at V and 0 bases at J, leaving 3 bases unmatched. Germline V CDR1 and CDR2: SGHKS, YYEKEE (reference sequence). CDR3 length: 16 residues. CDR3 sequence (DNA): TGTGCCAGCAGCTTGTATAGCGGGTCGAACACCGGGGAGCTGTTTTTT. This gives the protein CASSLYSGSNTGELFF.

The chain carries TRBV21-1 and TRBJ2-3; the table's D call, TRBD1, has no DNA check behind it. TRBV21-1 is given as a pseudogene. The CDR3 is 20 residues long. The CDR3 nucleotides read TGTGCCAGCAGCAAATTGAAGGGGGAAGAACCCCAGAAGAGCACAGATACGCAGTATTTT. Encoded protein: CASSKLKGEEPQKSTDTQYF.

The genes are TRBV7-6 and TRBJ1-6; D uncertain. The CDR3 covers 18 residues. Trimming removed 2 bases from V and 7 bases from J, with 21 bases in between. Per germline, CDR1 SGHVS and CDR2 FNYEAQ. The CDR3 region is CASSLSASGSITNSPLHF. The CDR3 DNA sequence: TGTGCCAGCAGCTTATCCGCTTCGGGGTCAATAACCAATTCACCCCTCCACTTT.

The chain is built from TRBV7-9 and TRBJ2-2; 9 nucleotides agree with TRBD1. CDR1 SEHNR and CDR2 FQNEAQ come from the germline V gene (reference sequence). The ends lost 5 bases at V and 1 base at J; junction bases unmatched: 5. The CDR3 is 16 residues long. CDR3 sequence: CASSRRDRENTGELFF. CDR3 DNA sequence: TGTGCCAGCAGCCGACGGGACAGGGAGAACACCGGGGAGCTGTTTTTT.

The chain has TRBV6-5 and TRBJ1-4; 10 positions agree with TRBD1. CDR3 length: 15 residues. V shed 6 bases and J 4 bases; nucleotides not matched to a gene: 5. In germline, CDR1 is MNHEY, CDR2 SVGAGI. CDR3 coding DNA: TGTGCCAGCAGCGACAGGGGGCTAGGTAATGAAAAACTGTTTTTT. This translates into CASSDRGLGNEKLFF.

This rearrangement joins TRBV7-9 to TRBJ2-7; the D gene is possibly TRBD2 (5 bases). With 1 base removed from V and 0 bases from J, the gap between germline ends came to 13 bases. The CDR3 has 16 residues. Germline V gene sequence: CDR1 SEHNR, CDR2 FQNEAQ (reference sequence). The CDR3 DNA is TGTGCCAGCAGCTTAGATCCGGGAATGAGCTCCTACGAGCAGTACTTC. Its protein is CASSLDPGMSSYEQYF. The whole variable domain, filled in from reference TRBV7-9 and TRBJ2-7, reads DTGVSQNPRHKITKRGQNVTFRCDPISEHNRLYWYRQTLGQGPEFLTYFQNEAQLEKSRLLSDRFSAERPKGSFSTLEIQRTEQGDSAMYLCASSLDPGMSSYEQYFGPGTRLTVT.

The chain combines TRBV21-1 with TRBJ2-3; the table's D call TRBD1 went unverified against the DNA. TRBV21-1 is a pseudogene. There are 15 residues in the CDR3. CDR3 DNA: TGTGCCAGCAGCGGGCGGACAGAACGCACAGATACGCAGTATTTT. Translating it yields CASSGRTERTDTQYF.

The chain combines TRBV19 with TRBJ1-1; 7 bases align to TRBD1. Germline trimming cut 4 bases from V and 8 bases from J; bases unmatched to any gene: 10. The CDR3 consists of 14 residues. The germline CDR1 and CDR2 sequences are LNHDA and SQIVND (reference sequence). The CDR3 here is CASSTNRDSREAFF. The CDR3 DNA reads TGTGCCAGTAGTACGAACCGGGACAGTCGGGAAGCTTTCTTT.

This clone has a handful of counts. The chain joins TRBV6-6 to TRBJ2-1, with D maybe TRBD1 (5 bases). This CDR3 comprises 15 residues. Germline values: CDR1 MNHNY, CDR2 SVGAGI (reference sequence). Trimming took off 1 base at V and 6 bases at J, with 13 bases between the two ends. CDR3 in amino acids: CASSYWWGPGNEQFF. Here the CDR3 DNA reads TGTGCCAGCAGTTACTGGTGGGGCCCGGGCAATGAGCAGTTCTTC.

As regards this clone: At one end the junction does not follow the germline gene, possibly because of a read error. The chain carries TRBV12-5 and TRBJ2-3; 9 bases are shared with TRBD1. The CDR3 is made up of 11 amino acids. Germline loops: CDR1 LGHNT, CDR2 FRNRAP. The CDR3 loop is CASGLGDRADF. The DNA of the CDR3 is TGTGCTAGTGGTTTGGGGGACAGGGCGGATTTT.

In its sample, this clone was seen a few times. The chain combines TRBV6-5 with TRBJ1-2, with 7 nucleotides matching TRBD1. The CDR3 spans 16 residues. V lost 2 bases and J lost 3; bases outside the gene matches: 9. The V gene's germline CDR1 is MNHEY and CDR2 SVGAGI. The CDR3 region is CASSYSRDRGDYGYTF. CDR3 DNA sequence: TGTGCCAGCAGTTACAGTCGGGACAGAGGTGACTATGGCTACACCTTC.